This T cell receptor beta chain emerged from a study of PD-L1 blockade in urothelial cancer. About the research overall: The year 2014 saw patients start atezolizumab, 1,200 mg intravenously every 3 weeks. Points from the study as a whole: Patients with durable benefit had greater blood expansion of tumor-associated TCR clones 3 weeks into treatment.

Time point here: pretreatment peripheral blood. In the case of this clone: Its target is not known.

Spiking each PCR with synthetic TCR analog templates was performed. Sequenced by immunoSEQ multiplex PCR; TCRdb stores in-frame clones only, minus some. Of 70,000 or so clones listed, about 90% are singletons. This CDR3 has 15 residues. Unmatched junction bases numbered 5, after V lost 3 bases and J lost 6 bases. CDR1 is SNHLY and CDR2 is FYNNEI in the germline V gene. The material sequenced was PBMCs, taken around atezolizumab (anti-PD-L1) treatment. The gene calls are TRBV2 and TRBJ1-2; 12 bases align to TRBD1. The receptor was derived from a man aged 70 or older with urothelial cancer. DNA of the CDR3: TGTGCCAGCAGTGATGGGACAGGGGGCCCTGATGGCTACACCTTC. Encoded protein: CASSDGTGGPDGYTF.